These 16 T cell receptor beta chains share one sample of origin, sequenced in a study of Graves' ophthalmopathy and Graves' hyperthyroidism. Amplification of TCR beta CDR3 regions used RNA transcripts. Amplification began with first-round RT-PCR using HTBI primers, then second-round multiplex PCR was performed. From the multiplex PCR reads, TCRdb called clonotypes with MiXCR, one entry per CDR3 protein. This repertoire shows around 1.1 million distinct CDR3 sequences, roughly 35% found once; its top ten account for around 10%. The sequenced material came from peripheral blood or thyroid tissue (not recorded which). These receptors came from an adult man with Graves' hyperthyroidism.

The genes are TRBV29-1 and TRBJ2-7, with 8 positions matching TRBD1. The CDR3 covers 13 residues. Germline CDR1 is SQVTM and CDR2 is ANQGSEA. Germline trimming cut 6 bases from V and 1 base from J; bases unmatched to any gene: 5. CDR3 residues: CSVDRDRSYEQYF. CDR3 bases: TGCAGCGTAGACCGGGACAGGTCCTACGAGCAGTACTTC.

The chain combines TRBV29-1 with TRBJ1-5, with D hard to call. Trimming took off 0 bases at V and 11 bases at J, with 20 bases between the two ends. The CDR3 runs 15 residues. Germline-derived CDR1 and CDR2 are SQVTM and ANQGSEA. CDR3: CSVEDELVRYPTQHF. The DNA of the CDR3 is TGCAGCGTTGAAGATGAACTAGTCCGGTATCCGACCCAGCATTTT.

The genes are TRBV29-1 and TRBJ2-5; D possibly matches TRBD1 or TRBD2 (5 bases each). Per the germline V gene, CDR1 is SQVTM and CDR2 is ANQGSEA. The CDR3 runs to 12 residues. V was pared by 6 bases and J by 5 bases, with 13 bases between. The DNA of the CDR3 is TGCAGCGTAGATACAGGCGGGGAGACCCAGTACTTC. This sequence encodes CSVDTGGETQYF.

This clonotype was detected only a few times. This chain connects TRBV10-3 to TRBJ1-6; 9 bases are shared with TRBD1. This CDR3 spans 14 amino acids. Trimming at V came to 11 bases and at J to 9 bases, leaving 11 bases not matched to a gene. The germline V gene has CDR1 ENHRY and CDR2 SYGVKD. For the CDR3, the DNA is TGTGCCCAACCTGCGGACAGGGGAGGTTCACCCCTCCACTTT. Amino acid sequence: CAQPADRGGSPLHF.

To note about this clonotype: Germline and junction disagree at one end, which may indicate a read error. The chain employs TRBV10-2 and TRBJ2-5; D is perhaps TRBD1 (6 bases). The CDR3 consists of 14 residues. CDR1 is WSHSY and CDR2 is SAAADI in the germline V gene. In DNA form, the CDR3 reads TGTGCCAGCAGCCATAGGACAGTTCGTGAGACCCAGTACTTC. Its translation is CASSHRTVRETQYF.

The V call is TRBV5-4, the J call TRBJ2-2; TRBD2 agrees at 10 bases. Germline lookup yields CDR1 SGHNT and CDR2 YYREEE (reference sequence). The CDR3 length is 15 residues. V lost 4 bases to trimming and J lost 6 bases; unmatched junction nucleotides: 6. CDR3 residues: CASSSSGRFAGELFF. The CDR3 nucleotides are TGTGCCAGCAGCAGTAGCGGGAGGTTCGCCGGGGAGCTGTTTTTT.

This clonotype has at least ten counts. The CDR3 DNA sequence: TGTGCCAGCAGCGTCCTAAGGGGACAGCCCCAAGAGACCCAGTACTTC. Translated, it gives CASSVLRGQPQETQYF. V gene TRBV13 combines with J gene TRBJ2-5; 7 nucleotides agree with TRBD1. CDR1 and CDR2 from the germline V gene are PRHDT and FYEKMQ (reference sequence). CDR3 length: 16 amino acids. The junction had 10 bases not matched to a gene; V was cut back by 5 bases and J by 1 base.

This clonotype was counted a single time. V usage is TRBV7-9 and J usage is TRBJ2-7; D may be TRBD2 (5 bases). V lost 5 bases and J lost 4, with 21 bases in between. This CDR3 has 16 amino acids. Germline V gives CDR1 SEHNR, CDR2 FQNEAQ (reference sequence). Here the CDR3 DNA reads TGTGCCAGCAGCCTGTCGGGGTATGACGGATTTTACGAGCAGTACTTC. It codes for CASSLSGYDGFYEQYF.

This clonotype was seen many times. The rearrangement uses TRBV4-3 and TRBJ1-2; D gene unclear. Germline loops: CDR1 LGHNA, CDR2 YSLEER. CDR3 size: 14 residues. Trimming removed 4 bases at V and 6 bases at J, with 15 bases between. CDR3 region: CASSLEDGLHGYTF. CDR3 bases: TGCGCCAGCAGCCTCGAGGACGGACTACATGGCTACACCTTC.

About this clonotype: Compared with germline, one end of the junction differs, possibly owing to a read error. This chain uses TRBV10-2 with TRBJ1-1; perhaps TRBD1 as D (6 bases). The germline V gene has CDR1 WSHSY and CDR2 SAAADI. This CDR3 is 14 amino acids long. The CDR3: CASSYMGGASEAFF. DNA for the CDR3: TGTGCCAGCAGTTACATGGGGGGGGCCTCTGAAGCTTTCTTT.

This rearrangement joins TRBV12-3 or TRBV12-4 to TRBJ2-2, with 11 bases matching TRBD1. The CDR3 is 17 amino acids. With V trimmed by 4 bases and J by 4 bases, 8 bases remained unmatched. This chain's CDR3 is CASSWGGQGALTGELFF. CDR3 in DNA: TGTGCCAGCAGTTGGGGCGGACAGGGGGCGCTCACCGGGGAGCTGTTTTTT.

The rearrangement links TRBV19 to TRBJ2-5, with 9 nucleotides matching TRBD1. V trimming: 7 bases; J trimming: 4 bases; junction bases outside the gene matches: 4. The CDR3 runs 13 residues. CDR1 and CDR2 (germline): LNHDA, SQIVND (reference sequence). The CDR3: CASTRGQGETQYF. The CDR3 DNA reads TGTGCCAGTACCCGGGGACAGGGAGAGACCCAGTACTTC.

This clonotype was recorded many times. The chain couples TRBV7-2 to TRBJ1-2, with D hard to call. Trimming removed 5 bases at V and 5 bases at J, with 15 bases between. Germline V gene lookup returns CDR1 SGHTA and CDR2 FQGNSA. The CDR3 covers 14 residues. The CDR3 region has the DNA TGTGCCAGCAGCGAAAAGCCCGACGGTTATGGCTACACCTTC. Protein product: CASSEKPDGYGYTF.

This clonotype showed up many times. Here the CDR3 DNA reads TGTGCCAGCAGCTTAGTGGCAGCGAGCTCCTACGAGCAGTACTTC. Protein: CASSLVAASSYEQYF. The genes are TRBV11-2 and TRBJ2-7; D gene ambiguous. This CDR3 has 15 amino acids. Trimming removed 1 base from V and 0 bases from J, with 10 bases in between. Germline V gene sequence: CDR1 SGHAT, CDR2 FQNNGV.

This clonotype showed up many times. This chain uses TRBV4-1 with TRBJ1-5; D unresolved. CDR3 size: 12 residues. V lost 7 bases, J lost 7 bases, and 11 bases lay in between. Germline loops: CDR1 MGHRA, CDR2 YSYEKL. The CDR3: CASNGFGQPQHF. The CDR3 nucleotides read TGCGCCAGCAACGGTTTTGGACAGCCCCAGCATTTT.

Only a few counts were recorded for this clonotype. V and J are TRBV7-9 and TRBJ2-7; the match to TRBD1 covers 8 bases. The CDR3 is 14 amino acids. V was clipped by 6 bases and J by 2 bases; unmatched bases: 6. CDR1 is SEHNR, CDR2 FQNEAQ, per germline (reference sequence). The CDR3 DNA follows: TGTGCCAGCAGGCAGGGGGCCCCAACCTACGAGCAGTACTTC. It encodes CASRQGAPTYEQYF.